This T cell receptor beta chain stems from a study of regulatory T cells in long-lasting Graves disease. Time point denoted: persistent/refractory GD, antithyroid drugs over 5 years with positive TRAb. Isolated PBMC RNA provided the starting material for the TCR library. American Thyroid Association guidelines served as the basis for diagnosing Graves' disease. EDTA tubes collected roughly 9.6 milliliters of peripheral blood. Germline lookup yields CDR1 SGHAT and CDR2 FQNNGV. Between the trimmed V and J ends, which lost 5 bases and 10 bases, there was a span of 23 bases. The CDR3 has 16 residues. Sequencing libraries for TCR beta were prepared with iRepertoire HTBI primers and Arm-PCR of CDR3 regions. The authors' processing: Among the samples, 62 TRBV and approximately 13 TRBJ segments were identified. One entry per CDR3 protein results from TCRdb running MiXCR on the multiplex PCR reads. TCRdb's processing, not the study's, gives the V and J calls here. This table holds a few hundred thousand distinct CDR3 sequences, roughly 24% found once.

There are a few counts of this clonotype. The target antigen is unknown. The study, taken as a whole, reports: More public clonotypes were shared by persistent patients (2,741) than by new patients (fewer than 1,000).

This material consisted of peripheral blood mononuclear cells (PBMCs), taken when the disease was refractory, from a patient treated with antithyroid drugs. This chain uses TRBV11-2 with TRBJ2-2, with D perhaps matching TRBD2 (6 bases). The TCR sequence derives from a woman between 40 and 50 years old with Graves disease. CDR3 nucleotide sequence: TGTGCCAGCAGCCCCAGACTAGACACAAAACCGACGGAGCTGTTTTTT. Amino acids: CASSPRLDTKPTELFF.